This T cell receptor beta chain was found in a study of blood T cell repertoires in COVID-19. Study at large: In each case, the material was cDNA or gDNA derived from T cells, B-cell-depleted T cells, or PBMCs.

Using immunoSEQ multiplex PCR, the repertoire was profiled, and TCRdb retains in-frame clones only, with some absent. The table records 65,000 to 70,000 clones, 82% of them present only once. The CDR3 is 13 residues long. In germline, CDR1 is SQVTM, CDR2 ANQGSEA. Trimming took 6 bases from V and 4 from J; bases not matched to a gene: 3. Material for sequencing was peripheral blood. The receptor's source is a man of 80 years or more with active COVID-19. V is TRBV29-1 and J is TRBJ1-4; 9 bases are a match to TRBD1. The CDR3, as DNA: TGCAGCGTGCGGACAGGGGTTAATGAAAAACTGTTTTTT. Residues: CSVRTGVNEKLFF.